This T cell receptor beta chain emerged from a study of blood T cells in healthy people across ages. Study summary: Through template switching, about one barcoded beta molecule was captured per two T cells, as measured in model experiments.

Primed by a sample-barcoded 5' primer and a J-beta primer mix, a second PCR proceeded for about 7 to 12 cycles. Each CDR3 protein gets one entry after TCRdb re-called the 5' RACE reads with MiXCR. Seen here are about 1.8 million distinct CDR3 sequences, 40% to 55% observed once, and the top ten hold more than 2%. About this clonotype itself: Its matching antigen is unknown.

Study-level results: Naive CD4+ cell counts and diversity both ran higher in long-lived than in aged donors.

The sample providers were healthy Caucasian people from Russia, aged about 6 to 95. The CDR3 is made up of 15 amino acids. CDR1 and CDR2 (germline): LGHNA, YSLEER. V was clipped by 0 bases and J by 5 bases, with 13 bases between them. This receptor was obtained from a woman in her forties in good health. Material for sequencing was blood. The chain carries TRBV4-3 and TRBJ1-2; no definite D call. CDR3 bases: TGCGCCAGCAGCCAAGAGTTGGATTTTGAATATGGCTACACCTTC. Its translation: CASSQELDFEYGYTF.